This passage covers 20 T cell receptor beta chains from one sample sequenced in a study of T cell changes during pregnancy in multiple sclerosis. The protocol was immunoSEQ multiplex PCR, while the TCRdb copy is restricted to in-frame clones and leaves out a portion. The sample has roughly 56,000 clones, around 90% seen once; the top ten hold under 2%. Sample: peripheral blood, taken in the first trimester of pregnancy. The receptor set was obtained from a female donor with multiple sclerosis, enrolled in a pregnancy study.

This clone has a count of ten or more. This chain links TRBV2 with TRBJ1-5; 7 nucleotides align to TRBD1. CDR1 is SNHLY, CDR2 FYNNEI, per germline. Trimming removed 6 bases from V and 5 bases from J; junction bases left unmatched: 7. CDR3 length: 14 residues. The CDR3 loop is CASRRDRQDQPQHF. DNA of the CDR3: TGTGCCAGCAGGCGGGACAGACAAGATCAGCCCCAGCATTTT.

The CDR3 loop is CASSFGTGCFF. For the CDR3, the DNA is TGTGCCAGCAGTTTTGGGACAGGGTGTTTCTTT. The J gene is TRBJ1-1, the V gene TRBV28, with 9 bases that match TRBD1. This CDR3 region has 11 residues. The V gene end was trimmed by 3 bases and the J gene end by 13 bases; junction bases not matched to a gene: 3. Germline CDR1 and CDR2: MDHEN and SYDVKM.

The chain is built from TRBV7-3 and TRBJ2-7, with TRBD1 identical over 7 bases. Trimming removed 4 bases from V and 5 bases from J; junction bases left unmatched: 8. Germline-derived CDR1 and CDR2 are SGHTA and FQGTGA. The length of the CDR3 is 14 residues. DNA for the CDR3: TGTGCCAGCAGCTCGGGACAGAAAATGGACGAGCAGTACTTC. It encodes CASSSGQKMDEQYF.

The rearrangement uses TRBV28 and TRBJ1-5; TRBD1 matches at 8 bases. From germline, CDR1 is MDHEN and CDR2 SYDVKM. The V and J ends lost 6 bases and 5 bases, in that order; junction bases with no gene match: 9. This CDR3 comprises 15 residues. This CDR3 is CASSRLYRGDQPQHF. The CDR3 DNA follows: TGTGCCAGCAGCCGACTATACAGGGGGGATCAGCCCCAGCATTTT.

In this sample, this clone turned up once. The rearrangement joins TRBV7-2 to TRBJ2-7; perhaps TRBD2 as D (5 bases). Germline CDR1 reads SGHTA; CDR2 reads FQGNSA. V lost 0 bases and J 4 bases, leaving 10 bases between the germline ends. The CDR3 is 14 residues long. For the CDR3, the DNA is TGTGCCAGCAGCTTAGCGGGAGCCAAGTACGAGCAGTACTTC. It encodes CASSLAGAKYEQYF. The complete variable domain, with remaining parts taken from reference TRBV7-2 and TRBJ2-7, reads GAGVSQSPSNKVTEKGKDVELRCDPISGHTALYWYRQSLGQGLEFLIYFQGNSAPDKSGLPSDRFSAERTGGSVSTLTIQRTQQEDSAVYLCASSLAGAKYEQYFGPGTRLTVT.

DNA for the CDR3: TGCGCCAGCGTCGACAGGGCGGGCGGCTACACCTTC. It specifies CASVDRAGGYTF. V is TRBV5-1 and J is TRBJ1-2; TRBD1 agrees at 7 bases. Germline V gene sequence: CDR1 SGHRS, CDR2 YFSETQ. V trimming: 7 bases; J trimming: 8 bases; junction bases outside the gene matches: 8. The CDR3 contains 12 residues.

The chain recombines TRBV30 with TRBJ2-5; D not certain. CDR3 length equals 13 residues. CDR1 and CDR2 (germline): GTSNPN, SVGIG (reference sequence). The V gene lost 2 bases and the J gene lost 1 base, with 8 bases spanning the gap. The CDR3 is CAWSFTTQETQYF. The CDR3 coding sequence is TGTGCCTGGAGTTTTACTACCCAAGAGACCCAGTACTTC.

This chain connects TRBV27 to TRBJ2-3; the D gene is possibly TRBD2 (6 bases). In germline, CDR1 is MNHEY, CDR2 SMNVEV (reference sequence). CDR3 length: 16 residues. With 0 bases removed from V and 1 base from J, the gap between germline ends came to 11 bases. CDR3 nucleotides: TGTGCCAGCAGTTTATCTCCCGGGAGTGGCACAGATACGCAGTATTTT. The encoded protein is CASSLSPGSGTDTQYF.

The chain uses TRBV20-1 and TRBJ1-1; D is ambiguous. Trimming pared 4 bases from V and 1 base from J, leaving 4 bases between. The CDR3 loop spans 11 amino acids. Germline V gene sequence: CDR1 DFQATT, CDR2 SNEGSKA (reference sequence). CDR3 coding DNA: TGCAGTGCTACCAAGAACACTGAAGCTTTCTTT. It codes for CSATKNTEAFF.

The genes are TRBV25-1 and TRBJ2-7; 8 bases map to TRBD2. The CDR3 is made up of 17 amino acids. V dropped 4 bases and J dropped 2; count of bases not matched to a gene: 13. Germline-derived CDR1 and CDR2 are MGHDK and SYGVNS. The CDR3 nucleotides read TGTGCCAGCAGTGCCTCCGGGCGGGGGGTACTTGCCTACGAGCAGTACTTC. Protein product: CASSASGRGVLAYEQYF.

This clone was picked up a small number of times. The CDR3 loop is CASSLRGTTYNEQFF. The CDR3 coding sequence is TGTGCCAGCAGCCTCCGGGGGACTACATACAATGAGCAGTTCTTC. This sequence joins TRBV5-6 and TRBJ2-1; the match to TRBD2 covers 7 bases. Per germline, CDR1 SGHDT and CDR2 YYEEEE. The CDR3 length is 15 residues. V gave up 4 bases and J gave up 4 bases; unmatched junction bases: 8.

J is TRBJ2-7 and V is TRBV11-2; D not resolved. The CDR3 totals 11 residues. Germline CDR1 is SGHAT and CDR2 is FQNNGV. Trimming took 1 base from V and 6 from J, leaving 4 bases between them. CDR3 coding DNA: TGTGCCAGCAGCTTAGTTAGCGAGCAGTACTTC. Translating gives CASSLVSEQYF.

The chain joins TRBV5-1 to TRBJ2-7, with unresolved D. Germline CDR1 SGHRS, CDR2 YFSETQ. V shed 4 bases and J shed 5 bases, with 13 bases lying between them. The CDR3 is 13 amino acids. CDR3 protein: CASSVTRENEQYF. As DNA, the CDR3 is TGCGCCAGCAGCGTTACGAGAGAAAACGAGCAGTACTTC. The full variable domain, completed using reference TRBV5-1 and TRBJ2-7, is KAGVTQTPRYLIKTRGQQVTLSCSPISGHRSVSWYQQTPGQGLQFLFEYFSETQRNKGNFPGRFSGRQFSNSRSEMNVSTLELGDSALYLCASSVTRENEQYFGPGTRLTVT.

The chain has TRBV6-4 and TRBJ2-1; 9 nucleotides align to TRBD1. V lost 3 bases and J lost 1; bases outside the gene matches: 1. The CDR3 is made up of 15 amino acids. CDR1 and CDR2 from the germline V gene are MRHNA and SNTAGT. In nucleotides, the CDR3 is TGTGCCAGCAGTGAAGGGACAGGGTCCTACAATGAGCAGTTCTTC. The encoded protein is CASSEGTGSYNEQFF.

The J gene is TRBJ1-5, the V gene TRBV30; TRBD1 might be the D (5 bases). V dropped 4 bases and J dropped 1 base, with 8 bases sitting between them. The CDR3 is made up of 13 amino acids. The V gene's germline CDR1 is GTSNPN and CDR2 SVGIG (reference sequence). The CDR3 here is CAWTPGSNQPQHF. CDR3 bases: TGTGCCTGGACCCCAGGGAGCAATCAGCCCCAGCATTTT.

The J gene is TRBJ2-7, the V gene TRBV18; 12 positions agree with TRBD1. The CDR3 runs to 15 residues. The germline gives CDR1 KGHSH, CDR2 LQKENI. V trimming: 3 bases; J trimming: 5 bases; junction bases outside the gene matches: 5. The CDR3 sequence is CASSPGTGGLDEQYF. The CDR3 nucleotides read TGTGCCAGCTCACCCGGGACAGGGGGCCTCGACGAGCAGTACTTC.

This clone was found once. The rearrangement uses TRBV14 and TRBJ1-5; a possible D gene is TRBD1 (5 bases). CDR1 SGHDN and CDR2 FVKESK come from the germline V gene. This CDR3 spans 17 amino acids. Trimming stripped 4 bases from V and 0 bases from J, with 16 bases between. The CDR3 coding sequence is TGTGCCAGCAGCCCCCCCCGACAGCCAAATAGCAATCAGCCCCAGCATTTT. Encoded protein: CASSPPRQPNSNQPQHF.

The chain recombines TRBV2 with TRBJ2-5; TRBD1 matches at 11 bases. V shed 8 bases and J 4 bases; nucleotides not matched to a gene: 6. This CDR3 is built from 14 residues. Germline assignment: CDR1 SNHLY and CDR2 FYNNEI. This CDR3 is CASSGDRGVETQYF. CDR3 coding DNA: TGTGCCAGCTCCGGGGACAGGGGGGTAGAGACCCAGTACTTC.

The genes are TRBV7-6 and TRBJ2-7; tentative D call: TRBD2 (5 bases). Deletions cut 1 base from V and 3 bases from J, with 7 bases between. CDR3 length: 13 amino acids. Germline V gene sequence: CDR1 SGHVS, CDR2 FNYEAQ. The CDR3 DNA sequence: TGTGCCAGCAGCTTAGGCCGGGACTACGAGCAGTACTTC. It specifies CASSLGRDYEQYF. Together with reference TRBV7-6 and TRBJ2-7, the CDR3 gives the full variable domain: GAGVSQSPRYKVTKRGQDVALRCDPISGHVSLYWYRQALGQGPEFLTYFNYEAQQDKSGLPNDRFSAERPEGSISTLTIQRTEQRDSAMYRCASSLGRDYEQYFGPGTRLTVT.

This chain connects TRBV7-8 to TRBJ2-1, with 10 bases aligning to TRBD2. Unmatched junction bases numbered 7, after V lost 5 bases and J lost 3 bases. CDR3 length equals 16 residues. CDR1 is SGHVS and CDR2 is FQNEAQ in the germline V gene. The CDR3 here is CASSVTSGEIYNEQFF. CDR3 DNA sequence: TGTGCCAGCAGCGTCACTAGCGGGGAAATCTACAATGAGCAGTTCTTC. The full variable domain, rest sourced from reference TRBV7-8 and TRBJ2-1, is GAGVSQSPRYKVAKRGQDVALRCDPISGHVSLFWYQQALGQGPEFLTYFQNEAQLDKSGLPSDRFFAERPEGSVSTLKIQRTQQEDSAVYLCASSVTSGEIYNEQFFGPGTRLTVL.